These 8 T cell receptor beta chains were sequenced from one sample in a study of radiotherapy plus CTLA-4 blockade in lung cancer. Produced via immunoSEQ multiplex PCR; TCRdb's table is partial and in-frame only. The data hold about 51,000 clones, with roughly 80% observed a single time. The sample here was peripheral blood, taken from a patient treated with radiotherapy plus ipilimumab. The receptors stem from a human donor with non-small cell lung cancer who had a complete response to radiotherapy plus ipilimumab.

The chain recombines TRBV2 with TRBJ1-2; unclear D gene. The CDR3 runs 11 residues. Trimming cost V 5 bases and J 5 bases, with 6 bases left between them. Germline CDR1 and CDR2: SNHLY and FYNNEI. CDR3 loop: CASSNRYGYTF. In DNA, the CDR3 is TGTGCCAGCAGTAACAGATATGGCTACACCTTC. Full variable domain (rest looked up from reference TRBV2 and TRBJ1-2): EPEVTQTPSHQVTQMGQEVILRCVPISNHLYFYWYRQILGQKVEFLVSFYNNEISEKSEIFDDQFSVERPDGSNFTLKIRSTKLEDSAMYFCASSNRYGYTFGSGTRLTVV.

The chain carries TRBV18 and TRBJ2-6; tentative D call: TRBD1 (6 bases). From germline, CDR1 is KGHSH and CDR2 LQKENI. V was pared by 0 bases and J by 3 bases, with 12 bases between. The CDR3 totals 17 residues. CDR3 nucleotides: TGTGCCAGCTCACCACCGTCAGGGGCGAGTGGGGCCAACGTCCTGACTTTC. Translated: CASSPPSGASGANVLTF.

The gene calls are TRBV11-3 and TRBJ1-3; D gene uncertain. The CDR3 totals 14 residues. Germline CDR1 SGHNT, CDR2 YENEEA. Trimming shortened V by 7 bases and J by 0 bases, and 10 bases separated the two germline ends. Here the CDR3 DNA reads TGTGCCAGCAAAAAAGTGAGCTCTGGAAACACCATATATTTT. Translation gives CASKKVSSGNTIYF. Supplemented by reference TRBV11-3 and TRBJ1-3, the full variable domain reads EAGVVQSPRYKIIEKKQPVAFWCNPISGHNTLYWYLQNLGQGPELLIRYENEEAVDDSQLPKDRFSAERLKGVDSTLKIQPAELGDSAVYLCASKKVSSGNTIYFGEGSWLTVV.

The gene calls are TRBV11-2 and TRBJ1-6, with D tentatively TRBD1 (6 bases). The V gene lost 1 base and the J gene lost 7 bases, with 14 bases spanning the gap. The germline V gene has CDR1 SGHAT and CDR2 FQNNGV. The CDR3 is made up of 16 amino acids. For the CDR3, the DNA is TGTGCCAGCAGCTTAGCAGCGGGGGCTAGGAATTCACCCCTCCACTTT. Translating gives CASSLAAGARNSPLHF.

The chain employs TRBV27 and TRBJ2-7, with 9 positions matching TRBD2. The CDR3 is 18 amino acids. From germline, CDR1 is MNHEY and CDR2 SMNVEV (reference sequence). CDR3 DNA: TGTGCCGGCAGTTCGAAGGCACTGGGGCTAGCGGGGACCTACGAGCAGTACGTC. The encoded protein is CAGSSKALGLAGTYEQYV.

The chain recombines TRBV18 with TRBJ2-1; 12 positions agree with TRBD1. Looked up from germline, CDR1 is KGHSH and CDR2 is LQKENI. J gave up 15 bases and V 5 bases, and 14 bases lay outside the gene matches. The CDR3 is made up of 15 amino acids. CDR3 sequence (DNA): TGTGCCAGCTCAGCCGCCGGGACAGGGGGCGCGAGGTTGTTCTTC. This encodes CASSAAGTGGARLFF.

J is TRBJ1-1 and V is TRBV5-8; D gene uncertain. V was cut by 3 bases and J by 0 bases, with 6 bases left in between. The CDR3 contains 13 residues. Germline values: CDR1 SGHTS, CDR2 YDEGEE. The chain's CDR3 is CASSWQVNTEAFF. CDR3 nucleotides: TGTGCCAGCAGCTGGCAGGTGAACACTGAAGCTTTCTTT.

The chain carries TRBV7-2 and TRBJ1-5; D is unresolved. This CDR3 comprises 15 residues. Germline-derived CDR1 and CDR2 are SGHTA and FQGNSA. V lost 6 bases, J lost 4 bases, and 16 bases lay in between. As DNA, the CDR3 is TGTGCCAGCAGTACGGAGGGCAGGAATAATCAGCCCCAGCATTTT. This sequence encodes CASSTEGRNNQPQHF. Variable domain in full (rest from reference TRBV7-2 and TRBJ1-5): GAGVSQSPSNKVTEKGKDVELRCDPISGHTALYWYRQSLGQGLEFLIYFQGNSAPDKSGLPSDRFSAERTGGSVSTLTIQRTQQEDSAVYLCASSTEGRNNQPQHFGDGTRLSIL.